This TCR beta chain was identified during a study of blood T cell repertoires in COVID-19 (dated by TCRdb to 2020 to 2022). In terms of the full investigation: Samples from collaborators originated in the United States, Italy and Spain and spanned both the acute and convalescent phases of COVID-19. The samples were drawn from two sources: the first 160 participants of the ongoing ImmuneRACE study, and 950 to 1,500 subjects contributed by 6 global collaborators. The material from the prospective study consisted of cDNA or gDNA derived from T cells, B-cell-depleted T cells, or PBMCs. The repertoires were released in a freely available public database meant as a resource for research on the immune response to SARS-CoV-2. The dataset comprised deeply sampled blood TCRbeta repertoires from subjects exposed to, actively infected with, or recovered from COVID-19. A de-identified subject ID, COVID-19 status, age in years and sex were almost always included in the sample metadata. HLA class I and class II types, where available, came from metadata supplied by the sample provider rather than from assay-based typing.

The full study reports these points: The amount of clinical and demographic metadata varied by source and participant and was provided uncurated.

From the cysteine up to the phenylalanine, the CDR3 has a length of 13 residues. Just the 39-base CDR3 DNA is kept, in frame starting at base 1. CDR1 and CDR2, looked up from the germline V gene, are SGHVS and FNYEAQ. The germline V and J ends show losses of 4 bases and 6 bases respectively, and no gene match explains 5 bases of the junction. Each collaborating institution followed its own protocols to collect whole blood in K2EDTA tubes. For TCRbeta analysis, collaborators shipped samples as frozen whole blood, isolated PBMCs, or DNA extracted from either of those sample types. The immunoSEQ Assay, a bias-controlled multiplex PCR, was used to amplify TCRbeta CDR3 regions from genomic DNA. On the study's bioinformatics: Nucleated cell counts per sample were estimated from amplification of reference gene primers within the assay. To quantify the absolute abundance of each unique TCRbeta CDR3 rearrangement, sequence reads were collapsed and filtered. For each sample, productive Simpson clonality was calculated as the square root of Simpson's diversity index across productive rearrangements. The clones in this table, taken by TCRdb from immuneACCESS, are in-frame only. Not every clone is retained; where verified, under half of the shortfall comes from an unresolved V gene, and the cause of the rest is unknown. The DNA was the basis for D and trimming; V, J and clone size are from that table. Present in this sample are 200,000 to 250,000 clones, about four fifths of which were seen just once. Approximately 3.8% of the sample lies in the top ten.

About this clone itself: Its specific antigen is unknown. Base-call qualities are not available, and no considerably larger clone is one nucleotide away.

Sequencing was performed on peripheral blood. The chain couples TRBV7-6 to TRBJ2-7, with TRBD1 identical over 8 junction bases. The clonotype comes from a woman at least 80 years old with acute or convalescent COVID-19. The CDR3: CASSSGQGGEQYF. The nucleotides are TGTGCCAGCAGCTCAGGACAGGGAGGCGAGCAGTACTTC.